This is a list of T cell receptor beta chains from one sample in a study of cytomegalovirus exposure and HLA in healthy donors. Clones were read by immunoSEQ multiplex PCR, and TCRdb kept only the in-frame ones, dropping some. In the table there are approximately 110,000 clones, more than 60% of which are singletons. Sequences were obtained from PBMCs. These receptor sequences come from a woman between 40 and 50 years old in good health and CMV-seronegative. Both conserved end residues are part of each CDR3. A D gene is named only where the DNA matches it firmly. Only some rows state a clone size, as once, few, many or a class for expanded clones.

J gene: TRBJ1-1; D gene: TRBD1; CDR3 length: 14; V gene: TRBV4-2; clone size: once; CDR3 protein: CASSPNRGRTEAFF; CDR3 DNA: TGTGCCAGCAGCCCGAACAGGGGGCGAACTGAAGCTTTCTTT
J gene: TRBJ1-1; D gene: NA; CDR3 length: 15; V gene: TRBV19; clone size: NA; CDR3 protein: CASSLDILPNTEAFF; CDR3 DNA: TGTGCCAGTAGTCTGGACATCCTCCCGAACACTGAAGCTTTCTTT
J gene: TRBJ1-1; D gene: NA; CDR3 length: 15; V gene: TRBV7-2; clone size: NA; CDR3 protein: CASSPQYSGDTEAFF; CDR3 DNA: TGTGCCAGCAGCCCCCAATATTCAGGGGACACTGAAGCTTTCTTT
J gene: TRBJ1-5; D gene: NA; CDR3 length: 14; V gene: TRBV2; clone size: NA; CDR3 protein: CASSGGQGGQPQHF; CDR3 DNA: TGTGCCAGTTCTGGTGGTCAGGGCGGACAGCCCCAGCATTTT
J gene: TRBJ1-5; D gene: TRBD1; CDR3 length: 20; V gene: TRBV23-1; clone size: few; CDR3 protein: CASSHDAVDRVSYSNQPQHF; CDR3 DNA: TGCGCCAGCAGTCACGACGCCGTGGACAGGGTCAGTTATAGCAATCAGCCCCAGCATTTT
J gene: TRBJ2-1; D gene: TRBD1; CDR3 length: 16; V gene: TRBV19; clone size: NA; CDR3 protein: CASSPRTGLAYNEQFF; CDR3 DNA: TGTGCCAGTAGTCCCCGGACAGGGCTGGCCTACAATGAGCAGTTCTTC
J gene: TRBJ2-2; D gene: TRBD2; CDR3 length: 15; V gene: TRBV12-5; clone size: NA; CDR3 protein: CASGFREGNTGELFF; CDR3 DNA: TGTGCTAGTGGTTTCCGGGAGGGAAACACCGGGGAGCTGTTTTTT
J gene: TRBJ1-1; D gene: NA; CDR3 length: 12; V gene: TRBV7-3; clone size: NA; CDR3 protein: CASSRGGTEAFF; CDR3 DNA: TGTGCCAGCAGCCGAGGGGGAACTGAAGCTTTCTTT
J gene: TRBJ1-5; D gene: NA; CDR3 length: 13; V gene: TRBV11-2; clone size: NA; CDR3 protein: CASSLSEGQPQHF; CDR3 DNA: TGTGCCAGCAGCTTATCGGAGGGTCAGCCCCAGCATTTT
J gene: TRBJ1-1; D gene: TRBD1; CDR3 length: 16; V gene: TRBV28; clone size: NA; CDR3 protein: CASSLSLGQGGAEAFF; CDR3 DNA: TGTGCCAGCAGTTTATCGCTCGGACAGGGGGGCGCTGAAGCTTTCTTT
J gene: TRBJ2-5; D gene: NA; CDR3 length: 15; V gene: TRBV2; clone size: NA; CDR3 protein: CASSEGRVPRETQYF; CDR3 DNA: TGTGCCAGCAGTGAAGGCAGGGTCCCTCGGGAGACCCAGTACTTC
J gene: TRBJ1-5; D gene: NA; CDR3 length: 15; V gene: TRBV10-3; clone size: few; CDR3 protein: CAISESVLAHQPQHF; CDR3 DNA: TGTGCCATCAGTGAGTCGGTCTTAGCCCATCAGCCCCAGCATTTT
J gene: TRBJ1-1; D gene: NA; CDR3 length: 14; V gene: TRBV28; clone size: few; CDR3 protein: CASSLVLRGTEAFF; CDR3 DNA: TGTGCCAGCAGTTTGGTCTTGCGAGGCACTGAAGCTTTCTTT
J gene: TRBJ1-3; D gene: TRBD1; CDR3 length: 17; V gene: TRBV18; clone size: NA; CDR3 protein: CASSPGTGAASGNTIYF; CDR3 DNA: TGTGCCAGCTCACCAGGGACAGGGGCTGCCTCTGGAAACACCATATATTTT
J gene: TRBJ1-5; D gene: TRBD1; CDR3 length: 18; V gene: TRBV7-2; clone size: few; CDR3 protein: CASSSGTGAGYSNQPQHF; CDR3 DNA: TGTGCCAGCAGCTCCGGGACAGGGGCGGGTTATAGCAATCAGCCCCAGCATTTT
J gene: TRBJ2-2; D gene: TRBD1; CDR3 length: 16; V gene: TRBV7-2; clone size: few; CDR3 protein: CASSFTGGPSTGELFF; CDR3 DNA: TGTGCCAGCAGCTTCACAGGGGGCCCTTCCACCGGGGAGCTGTTTTTT
J gene: TRBJ1-2; D gene: TRBD1; CDR3 length: 17; V gene: TRBV4-2; clone size: NA; CDR3 protein: CASSQDRRTGDNYGYTF; CDR3 DNA: TGTGCCAGCAGCCAAGATAGGCGGACAGGGGATAACTATGGCTACACCTTC
J gene: TRBJ2-1; D gene: NA; CDR3 length: 18; V gene: TRBV27; clone size: once; CDR3 protein: CASSPYEWNRSSYNEQFF; CDR3 DNA: TGTGCCAGCAGTCCCTACGAATGGAACCGGAGCTCCTACAATGAGCAGTTCTTC
J gene: TRBJ1-1; D gene: NA; CDR3 length: 15; V gene: TRBV5-3; clone size: NA; CDR3 protein: CARSYRTLPHTEAFF; CDR3 DNA: TGTGCCAGAAGCTATCGGACTTTACCCCACACTGAAGCTTTCTTT
J gene: TRBJ1-2; D gene: TRBD1; CDR3 length: 13; V gene: TRBV28; clone size: NA; CDR3 protein: CASSRQGNYGYTF; CDR3 DNA: TGTGCCAGCAGCCGACAGGGGAACTATGGCTACACCTTC
J gene: TRBJ2-1; D gene: TRBD2; CDR3 length: 14; V gene: TRBV9; clone size: NA; CDR3 protein: CASAPGAGYNEQFF; CDR3 DNA: TGTGCCAGCGCCCCGGGAGCGGGGTACAATGAGCAGTTCTTC
J gene: TRBJ2-7; D gene: TRBD1; CDR3 length: 16; V gene: TRBV19; clone size: once; CDR3 protein: CASSILGTGALYEQYF; CDR3 DNA: TGTGCCAGTAGTATCTTAGGGACAGGGGCCCTCTACGAGCAGTACTTC
J gene: TRBJ2-5; D gene: TRBD2; CDR3 length: 15; V gene: TRBV4-3; clone size: once; CDR3 protein: CASSQEAGPVGTQYF; CDR3 DNA: TGCGCCAGCAGCCAGGAAGCGGGACCCGTAGGGACCCAGTACTTC
J gene: TRBJ1-5; D gene: TRBD1; CDR3 length: 12; V gene: TRBV7-9; clone size: few; CDR3 protein: CSSSSSGGTQHF; CDR3 DNA: TGTTCCAGCAGCTCCTCAGGGGGCACCCAGCATTTT
J gene: TRBJ2-5; D gene: NA; CDR3 length: 12; V gene: TRBV10-3; clone size: NA; CDR3 protein: CAISEGVETQYF; CDR3 DNA: TGTGCCATCAGTGAGGGAGTCGAGACCCAGTACTTC
J gene: TRBJ1-5; D gene: NA; CDR3 length: 13; V gene: TRBV6-6; clone size: NA; CDR3 protein: CASTRQADQPQHF; CDR3 DNA: TGTGCCAGCACGAGACAGGCAGATCAGCCCCAGCATTTT
J gene: TRBJ2-2; D gene: TRBD2; CDR3 length: 19; V gene: TRBV5-1; clone size: few; CDR3 protein: CASSFSTSGGPRNTGELFF; CDR3 DNA: TGCGCCAGCAGCTTTTCGACTAGCGGGGGTCCTCGGAACACCGGGGAGCTGTTTTTT
J gene: TRBJ1-5; D gene: NA; CDR3 length: 15; V gene: TRBV2; clone size: NA; CDR3 protein: CASSVESRAGQPQHF; CDR3 DNA: TGTGCCAGCAGTGTAGAAAGCAGGGCCGGTCAGCCCCAGCATTTT
J gene: TRBJ2-7; D gene: TRBD2; CDR3 length: 19; V gene: TRBV7-2; clone size: few; CDR3 protein: CASSSRTSGGDTETYEQYF; CDR3 DNA: TGTGCCAGCAGCTCCCGGACTAGCGGGGGGGACACTGAGACCTACGAGCAGTACTTC
J gene: TRBJ2-5; D gene: TRBD2; CDR3 length: 15; V gene: TRBV19; clone size: NA; CDR3 protein: CASSISGRAPETQYF; CDR3 DNA: TGTGCCAGTAGTATCTCGGGGAGGGCCCCTGAGACCCAGTACTTC
J gene: TRBJ2-7; D gene: TRBD1; CDR3 length: 15; V gene: TRBV27; clone size: NA; CDR3 protein: CASSRGQGRPYEQYF; CDR3 DNA: TGTGCCAGCAGTCGGGGACAGGGTAGACCCTACGAGCAGTACTTC
J gene: TRBJ2-5; D gene: TRBD2; CDR3 length: 14; V gene: TRBV10-1; clone size: NA; CDR3 protein: CASSDRGDQETQYF; CDR3 DNA: TGCGCCAGCAGTGACCGGGGGGACCAAGAGACCCAGTACTTC
J gene: TRBJ1-1; D gene: NA; CDR3 length: 15; V gene: TRBV7-8; clone size: few; CDR3 protein: CASSLGYGIGTEAFF; CDR3 DNA: TGTGCCAGCAGCTTAGGATACGGGATCGGCACTGAAGCTTTCTTT
J gene: TRBJ2-2; D gene: NA; CDR3 length: 13; V gene: TRBV7-9; clone size: few; CDR3 protein: CASSLVYPGELFF; CDR3 DNA: TGTGCCAGCAGCTTAGTCTATCCCGGGGAGCTGTTTTTT
J gene: TRBJ1-6; D gene: NA; CDR3 length: 15; V gene: TRBV4-1; clone size: NA; CDR3 protein: CASSQDRGSRSPLHF; CDR3 DNA: TGCGCCAGCAGCCAAGATCGAGGCAGTCGTTCACCCCTCCACTTT
J gene: TRBJ2-7; D gene: TRBD2; CDR3 length: 17; V gene: TRBV11-1; clone size: once; CDR3 protein: CASSFTSGGSRSYEQYF; CDR3 DNA: TGTGCCAGCAGCTTCACTAGCGGGGGTTCTCGCTCCTACGAGCAGTACTTC
J gene: TRBJ1-3; D gene: NA; CDR3 length: 17; V gene: TRBV4-3; clone size: NA; CDR3 protein: CASSMGGDYQSGNTIYF; CDR3 DNA: TGCGCCAGCAGCATGGGGGGGGACTATCAATCTGGAAACACCATATATTTT
J gene: TRBJ2-7; D gene: NA; CDR3 length: 15; V gene: TRBV7-6; clone size: few; CDR3 protein: CASSLEVGRAYEQYF; CDR3 DNA: TGTGCCAGCAGCTTAGAAGTTGGCAGGGCCTACGAGCAGTACTTC
J gene: TRBJ1-2; D gene: NA; CDR3 length: 12; V gene: TRBV6-1; clone size: few; CDR3 protein: CASSVTVLGYTF; CDR3 DNA: TGTGCCAGCAGTGTGACAGTTCTTGGCTACACCTTC
J gene: TRBJ1-1; D gene: TRBD1; CDR3 length: 15; V gene: TRBV7-8; clone size: NA; CDR3 protein: CASSYTGASNTEAFF; CDR3 DNA: TGTGCCAGCAGCTACACAGGGGCCTCGAACACTGAAGCTTTCTTT
J gene: TRBJ1-3; D gene: NA; CDR3 length: 14; V gene: TRBV5-1; clone size: NA; CDR3 protein: CASSEGVTGNTIYF; CDR3 DNA: TGCGCCAGCAGCGAAGGGGTGACTGGAAACACCATATATTTT
J gene: TRBJ1-1; D gene: TRBD1; CDR3 length: 14; V gene: TRBV10-1; clone size: NA; CDR3 protein: CASSAQGANTEAFF; CDR3 DNA: TGCGCCAGCAGCGCACAGGGGGCGAACACTGAAGCTTTCTTT
J gene: TRBJ2-7; D gene: NA; CDR3 length: 15; V gene: TRBV13; clone size: NA; CDR3 protein: CASSPSPDISGEQYF; CDR3 DNA: TGTGCCAGCAGCCCCTCTCCTGACATCTCGGGAGAGCAGTACTTC
J gene: TRBJ1-2; D gene: TRBD1; CDR3 length: 15; V gene: TRBV28; clone size: few; CDR3 protein: CAAGSSGGGEWGYTF; CDR3 DNA: TGTGCCGCTGGATCGTCGGGAGGGGGCGAGTGGGGCTACACCTTC
J gene: TRBJ2-7; D gene: TRBD1; CDR3 length: 15; V gene: TRBV19; clone size: few; CDR3 protein: CASRESTGGEYEQYF; CDR3 DNA: TGTGCCAGTAGGGAATCCACAGGGGGCGAGTACGAGCAGTACTTC